This TCR beta chain was captured in a study of blood T cell repertoires in COVID-19. Study as a whole: From T cells, B-cell-depleted T cells, or PBMCs came the material, which was cDNA or gDNA.

Original data processing: It was from reference gene primer amplification that nucleated cell counts were estimated. Clones were read by immunoSEQ multiplex PCR, and TCRdb kept only the in-frame ones, dropping some. V and J calls and clone size are copied from that table; D and trimming were computed from the DNA. The sample lists fewer than 150,000 clones, roughly 85% occurring once. Trimming removed 6 bases from V and 8 bases from J; junction bases left unmatched: 7. Germline V gene data show CDR1 as ENHRY and CDR2 as SYGVKD. There are 15 residues in the CDR3. This chain uses TRBV10-3 with TRBJ2-1; 13 bases are shared with TRBD2. The specimen was peripheral blood. The receptor comes from a man in his fifties or sixties with acute or convalescent COVID-19. CDR3 region: CAISPTSGGAYEQFF. For the CDR3, the DNA is TGTGCCATCAGCCCCACTAGCGGGGGGGCCTATGAGCAGTTCTTC.